This paragraph covers one T cell receptor beta chain sequence. Its antigen is as yet unknown. The data were obtained in a study of beta chain features in type 1 diabetes. Across the whole study: Cell yields, gender and age were similar in healthy donors and patients.

The germline V gene encodes CDR1 SGDLS and CDR2 YYNGEE. The CDR3 contains 18 residues. With V trimmed by 5 bases and J by 4 bases, 13 bases remained unmatched. One heparinised blood draw averaging roughly 100 mL was given by each donor. Regarding the study as a whole: Cells that show high TCR expression could be over-represented by cDNA sequencing. All four CD4+ subsets of Type 1 diabetes patients contained TCRB CDR3s that were moderately but significantly shorter. More deletions and fewer insertions at VDJ junctions were found in patients with type 1 diabetes.

Isolated RNA was reverse transcribed in full, so expressed TCRB transcripts were sequenced. Using immunoSEQ multiplex PCR, the repertoire was profiled, and TCRdb retains in-frame clones only, with some absent. The sample has about 44,000 clones; approximately 72% are singletons. This sequence was found in a woman aged 18-29 years with type 1 diabetes. This chain links TRBV9 with TRBJ2-2; 11 bases line up with TRBD2. The sequenced sample consisted of Tregs from blood. The CDR3 sequence: CASSSWTSGPAGTGELFF. CDR3 sequence (DNA): TGTGCCAGCAGTTCCTGGACTAGCGGGCCCGCCGGCACCGGGGAGCTGTTTTTT.